A single sample gave rise to the 14 T cell receptor beta chains below, sequenced in a study of blood T cells in healthy people across ages. The authors ran a second PCR of roughly 7 to 11 cycles using a sample-barcoded 5' primer and a J-beta primer mix. TCRdb reprocessed the 5' RACE reads with MiXCR, giving one entry per CDR3 protein. The profile shows around 870,000 distinct CDR3 sequences, around 26% of them singletons. Sequenced input: blood. These receptors were collected from an elderly woman in good health.

This clonotype was observed many times. The chain couples TRBV4-2 to TRBJ2-5; D is ambiguous. The V end lost 8 bases, the J end lost 1 base, and 14 bases lay between the germline ends. CDR1 is LGHNA, CDR2 YNFKEQ, per germline. The CDR3 runs 14 residues. CDR3 loop: CASARSGPQETQYF. The CDR3 DNA reads as TGTGCCAGCGCCCGGTCGGGCCCCCAAGAGACCCAGTACTTC.

This clonotype was seen a few times. The V gene is TRBV5-1, the J gene TRBJ2-3; 15 bases are shared with TRBD2. Losses at the gene ends were 2 bases for V and 3 bases for J; bases not matched to a gene: 4. Germline V lookup: CDR1 SGHRS, CDR2 YFSETQ. The CDR3 runs to 17 residues. CDR3 sequence reads: CASSLGLAGGVTDTQYF. The CDR3 nucleotides read TGCGCCAGCAGCTTAGGACTAGCGGGGGGGGTGACAGATACGCAGTATTTT.

In its sample, this clonotype was seen a few times. The chain joins TRBV6-2 or TRBV6-3 to TRBJ1-6; D unclear. Germline CDR1 reads MNHEY; CDR2 reads SVGEGT. The V gene lost 4 bases and the J gene lost 12 bases, with 10 bases spanning the gap. The CDR3 runs to 12 residues. The CDR3 spells CASSSLRLPLHF. DNA of the CDR3: TGTGCCAGCAGTTCCTTAAGGTTACCCCTCCACTTT.

This clonotype has at least ten counts. J is TRBJ2-5 and V is TRBV20-1; no definite D call. CDR3 length: 11 residues. CDR1 is DFQATT and CDR2 is SNEGSKA in the germline V gene (reference sequence). Trimming pared 3 bases from V and 6 bases from J, leaving 8 bases between. CDR3 amino acids: CSARMSQTQYF. CDR3 bases: TGCAGTGCTAGGATGAGCCAGACCCAGTACTTC.

This clonotype appeared a single time. J is TRBJ1-3 and V is TRBV12-3 or TRBV12-4, with TRBD1 identical over 7 bases. V lost 5 bases, J lost 5 bases, and 6 bases stayed unmatched. The CDR3 extends over 14 amino acids. The CDR3 nucleotides are TGTGCCAGCAGTACCCCGGACAGGAGAAACACCATATATTTT. Residues: CASSTPDRRNTIYF.

This clonotype was detected a few times. The V call is TRBV29-1, the J call TRBJ1-2, with 9 bases identical to TRBD1. In germline, CDR1 is SQVTM, CDR2 ANQGSEA. Trimming took 2 bases from V and 2 from J; bases not matched to a gene: 6. The CDR3 spans 15 residues. DNA for the CDR3: TGCAGCGTTGAACCGGGACAGGGCGGGAACTATGGCTACACCTTC. Protein product: CSVEPGQGGNYGYTF. The full variable domain, in which reference TRBV29-1 and TRBJ1-2 provide the parts outside the CDR3, is SAVISQKPSRDICQRGTSLTIQCQVDSQVTMMFWYRQQPGQSLTLIATANQGSEATYESGFVIDKFPISRPNLTFSTLTVSNMSPEDSSIYLCSVEPGQGGNYGYTFGSGTRLTVV.

Comments on this clonotype: A much bigger clone sits one base away, suggesting this may be a read error. The chain uses TRBV14 and TRBJ2-3; D ambiguous. The CDR3 is made up of 13 amino acids. The germline V gene has CDR1 SGHDN and CDR2 FVKESK. The CDR3 nucleotides read TGTGCCGGCAGCCGCGAAAACCCCCTCCCGCAGTATTTT. Amino acid sequence: CAGSRENPLPQYF.

The chain employs TRBV2 and TRBJ2-1; TRBD1 matches at 11 bases. J gave up 8 bases and V 7 bases, and 10 bases lay outside the gene matches. The CDR3 is 15 residues long. CDR1 and CDR2 from the germline V gene are SNHLY and FYNNEI. CDR3 amino acids: CASIMGGTGGDEQFF. The DNA of the CDR3 is TGTGCCAGCATTATGGGGGGGACAGGGGGTGATGAGCAGTTCTTC.

The rearrangement joins TRBV6-5 to TRBJ1-2; the D is unclear. Germline V CDR1 and CDR2: MNHEY, SVGAGI. This CDR3 region has 14 residues. V dropped 0 bases and J dropped 4 bases, with 9 bases sitting between them. The CDR3 DNA reads as TGTGCCAGCAGTTACTCGAAGCCCAGCTATGGCTACACCTTC. Its protein product is CASSYSKPSYGYTF.

The chain uses TRBV27 and TRBJ1-4, with D possibly TRBD1 on 6 matching bases. The ends were cut back, 6 bases at V and 4 bases at J, with 9 bases in the middle. The CDR3 spans 13 residues. The germline V gene encodes CDR1 MNHEY and CDR2 SMNVEV (reference sequence). The CDR3 loop reads CASRKQGNEKLFF. For the CDR3, the DNA is TGTGCCAGCAGAAAACAGGGTAATGAAAAACTGTTTTTT.

This clonotype was observed at least ten times. At one end, the junction sequence differs from germline, possibly due to a read error. This rearrangement joins TRBV7-2 to TRBJ1-5, with D possibly TRBD1 on 6 matching bases. The CDR3 runs 13 residues. Germline values: CDR1 SGHTA, CDR2 FQGNSA. The CDR3 region has the DNA TGTGCCAGCAGTCAGGACAGCAGTCAGCCCCAGCATTTT. Its protein is CASSQDSSQPQHF.

The chain has TRBV24-1 and TRBJ2-1; D gene ambiguous. Germline V gene lookup returns CDR1 KGHDR and CDR2 SFDVKD. The V gene lost 11 bases and the J gene lost 4 bases, with 14 bases spanning the gap. The CDR3 extends over 13 amino acids. CDR3 sequence reads: CAMDPLLYNEQFF. CDR3 DNA: TGTGCCATGGATCCCCTTCTTTACAATGAGCAGTTCTTC.

Remarks on this clonotype: A much larger clone is a single base away; this may be a read error. The rearrangement uses TRBV2 and TRBJ2-7, with 8 bases lining up with TRBD2. This CDR3 is built from 13 residues. The V gene's germline CDR1 is SNHLY and CDR2 FYNNEI. The junction had 6 bases not matched to a gene; V was cut back by 4 bases and J by 7 bases. The CDR3 DNA is TGTGCCAGCAGTGCTGGACTAGCTAATGAGCAGTACTTC. Protein: CASSAGLANEQYF.

As for this clonotype: A much larger clone is a single base away; this may be a read error. The J gene is TRBJ2-5, the V gene TRBV7-6; 13 bases agree with TRBD2. The CDR3 consists of 15 residues. CDR1 is SGHVS and CDR2 is FNYEAQ in the germline V gene. CDR3 DNA: TGTGCCAGCAGCCCCGGACTAGCGGGGGTAGAGGCCCAGTACTTC. As protein: CASSPGLAGVEAQYF.